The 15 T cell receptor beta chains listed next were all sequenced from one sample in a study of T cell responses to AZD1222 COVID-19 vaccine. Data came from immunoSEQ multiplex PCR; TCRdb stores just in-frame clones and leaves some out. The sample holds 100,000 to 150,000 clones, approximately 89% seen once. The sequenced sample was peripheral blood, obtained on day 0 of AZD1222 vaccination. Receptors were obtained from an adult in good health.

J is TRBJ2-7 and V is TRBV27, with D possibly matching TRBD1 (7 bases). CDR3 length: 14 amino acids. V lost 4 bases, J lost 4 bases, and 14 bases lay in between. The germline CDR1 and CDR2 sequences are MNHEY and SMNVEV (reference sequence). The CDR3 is CASSSTGRRYEQYF. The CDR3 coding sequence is TGTGCCAGCAGTTCGACAGGGAGGCGATACGAGCAGTACTTC.

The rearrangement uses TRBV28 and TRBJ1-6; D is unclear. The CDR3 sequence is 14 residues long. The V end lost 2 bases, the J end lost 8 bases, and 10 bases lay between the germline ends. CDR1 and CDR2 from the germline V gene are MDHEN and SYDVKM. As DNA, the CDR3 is TGTGCCAGCAGTTTAAAATACGGGCATTCACCCCTCCACTTT. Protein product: CASSLKYGHSPLHF.

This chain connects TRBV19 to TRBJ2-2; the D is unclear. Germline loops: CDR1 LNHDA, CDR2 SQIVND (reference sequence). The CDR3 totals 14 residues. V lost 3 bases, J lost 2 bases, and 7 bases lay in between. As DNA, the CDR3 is TGTGCCAGTAGTATTGGTGGAAACACCGGGGAGCTGTTTTTT. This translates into CASSIGGNTGELFF.

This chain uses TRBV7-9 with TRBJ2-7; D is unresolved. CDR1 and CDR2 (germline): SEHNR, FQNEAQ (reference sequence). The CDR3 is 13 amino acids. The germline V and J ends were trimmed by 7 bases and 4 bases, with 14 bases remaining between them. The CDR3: CASTAQTGYEQYF. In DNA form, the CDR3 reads TGTGCCAGCACAGCCCAGACGGGTTACGAGCAGTACTTC.

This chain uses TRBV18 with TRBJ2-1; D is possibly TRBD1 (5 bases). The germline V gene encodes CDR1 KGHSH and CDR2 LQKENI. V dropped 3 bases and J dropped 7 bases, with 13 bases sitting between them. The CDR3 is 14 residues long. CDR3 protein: CASSPVQGKNEQFF. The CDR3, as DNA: TGTGCCAGCTCACCTGTGCAGGGAAAAAATGAGCAGTTCTTC.

DNA of the CDR3: TGTGCCAGCAGTTTCTCCCCCCTGAGCTCCTACAATGAGCAGTTCTTC. Translated: CASSFSPLSSYNEQFF. The chain recombines TRBV6-4 with TRBJ2-1; D is ambiguous. Trimming shortened V by 5 bases and J by 0 bases, and 14 bases separated the two germline ends. The V gene's germline CDR1 is MRHNA and CDR2 SNTAGT. This CDR3 comprises 16 residues.

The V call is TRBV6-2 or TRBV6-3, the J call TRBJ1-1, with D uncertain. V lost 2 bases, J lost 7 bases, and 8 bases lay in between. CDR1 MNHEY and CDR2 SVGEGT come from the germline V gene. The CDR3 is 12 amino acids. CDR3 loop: CASSYGQLEAFF. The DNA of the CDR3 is TGTGCCAGCAGTTACGGGCAGCTTGAAGCTTTCTTT.

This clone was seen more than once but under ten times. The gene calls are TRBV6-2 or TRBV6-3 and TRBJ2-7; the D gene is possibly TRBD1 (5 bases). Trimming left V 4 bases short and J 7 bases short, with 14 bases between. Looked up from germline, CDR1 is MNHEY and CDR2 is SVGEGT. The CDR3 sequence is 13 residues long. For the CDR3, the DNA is TGTGCCAGCAGTTTACAGCGTTCAGGGGAGCAGTACTTC. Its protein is CASSLQRSGEQYF.

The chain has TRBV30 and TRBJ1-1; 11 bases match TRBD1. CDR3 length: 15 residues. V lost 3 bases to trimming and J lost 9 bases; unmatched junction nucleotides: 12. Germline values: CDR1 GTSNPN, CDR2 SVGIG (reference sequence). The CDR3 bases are TGTGCCTGGAGAGCCGGGACAGGGGGTTCGCGTCAAGCTTTCTTT. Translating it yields CAWRAGTGGSRQAFF.

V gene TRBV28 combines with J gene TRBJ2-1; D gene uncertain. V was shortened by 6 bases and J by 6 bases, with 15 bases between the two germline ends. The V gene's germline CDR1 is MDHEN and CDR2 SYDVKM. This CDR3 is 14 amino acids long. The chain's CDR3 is CASSPLAASNEQFF. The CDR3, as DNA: TGTGCCAGCAGCCCCCTCGCAGCTAGCAATGAGCAGTTCTTC.

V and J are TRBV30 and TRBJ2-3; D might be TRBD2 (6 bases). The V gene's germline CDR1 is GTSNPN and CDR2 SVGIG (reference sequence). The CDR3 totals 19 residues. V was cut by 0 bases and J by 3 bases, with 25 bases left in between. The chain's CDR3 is CAWSVLSWRALRVTDTQYF. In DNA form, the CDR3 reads TGTGCCTGGAGTGTACTCTCCTGGAGGGCCCTAAGGGTTACAGATACGCAGTATTTT.

The CDR3 here is CASSLSFGGPEAFF. CDR3 DNA sequence: TGTGCCAGCAGTTTATCGTTTGGGGGCCCTGAAGCTTTCTTT. V usage is TRBV27 and J usage is TRBJ1-1; possible D gene TRBD1, 6 bases. Deletions cut 0 bases from V and 6 bases from J, with 11 bases between. Germline values: CDR1 MNHEY, CDR2 SMNVEV (reference sequence). The CDR3 extends over 14 amino acids.

The CDR3 DNA is TGCGCCAGCAGCTTGGAAGGAATCAGCACAGATACGCAGTATTTT. Translated, it gives CASSLEGISTDTQYF. The genes are TRBV5-1 and TRBJ2-3; D gene unclear. The CDR3 is 15 residues long. V lost 0 bases and J lost 0, with 8 bases in between. Germline lookup yields CDR1 SGHRS and CDR2 YFSETQ.

The CDR3 bases are TGTGCCAGCAGCTTTCCGACAGGGACGAACACCGGGGAGCTGTTTTTT. Translating gives CASSFPTGTNTGELFF. This chain links TRBV7-2 with TRBJ2-2; TRBD1 matches 7 bases. CDR3 length: 16 residues. V was pared by 3 bases and J by 0 bases, with 4 bases of the junction left unmatched. Germline lookup yields CDR1 SGHTA and CDR2 FQGNSA.

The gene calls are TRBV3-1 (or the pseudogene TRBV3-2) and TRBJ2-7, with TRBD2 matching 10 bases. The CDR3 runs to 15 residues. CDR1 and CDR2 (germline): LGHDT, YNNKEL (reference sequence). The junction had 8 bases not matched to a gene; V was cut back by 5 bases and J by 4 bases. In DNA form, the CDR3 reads TGTGCCAGCAGCAGGGTAGCGGGGGGCCTGTACGAGCAGTACTTC. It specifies CASSRVAGGLYEQYF.